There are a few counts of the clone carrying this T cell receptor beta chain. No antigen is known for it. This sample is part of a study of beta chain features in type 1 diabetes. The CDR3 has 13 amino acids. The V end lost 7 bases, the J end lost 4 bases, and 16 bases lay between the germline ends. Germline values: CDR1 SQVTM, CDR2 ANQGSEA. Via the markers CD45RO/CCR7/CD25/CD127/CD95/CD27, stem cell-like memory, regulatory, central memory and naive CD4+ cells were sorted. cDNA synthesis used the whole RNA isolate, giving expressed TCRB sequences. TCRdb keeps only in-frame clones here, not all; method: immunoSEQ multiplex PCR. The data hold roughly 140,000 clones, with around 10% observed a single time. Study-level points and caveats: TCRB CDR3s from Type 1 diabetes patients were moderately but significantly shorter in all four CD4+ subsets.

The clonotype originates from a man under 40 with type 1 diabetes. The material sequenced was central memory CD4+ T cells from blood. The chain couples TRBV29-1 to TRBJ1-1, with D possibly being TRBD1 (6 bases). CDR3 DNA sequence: TGCAGCGGGGCCCCGGACAGATTCACTGAAGCTTTCTTT. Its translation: CSGAPDRFTEAFF.